This T cell receptor beta chain is from a study of technical replicates of blood from a handful of donors (dated by TCRdb to 2015 to 2018). The library was generated by the immunoSEQ multiplex PCR assay. TCRdb stores this immuneACCESS table with in-frame sequences only. Part of the clones is absent; in the studies checked, under half of the shortfall reflects unresolved V genes, and no reason is known for the rest. For this sample the table gives tens of thousands of clones, of which roughly 90% were detected only once. In total, the top ten clones hold approximately 4.4% of the sample. Deletion took 4 bases off V and 9 bases off J, with a span of 11 bases between the germline ends. The CDR3 has 12 amino acids, counting the end cysteine and phenylalanine. Kept here is only the CDR3 DNA, which spans 36 bases and is read in frame from base 1. From a lookup of the germline V gene (reference sequence), CDR1 and CDR2 are SGHNT and YYREEE.

Concerning this clone itself: It lacks a known antigen. Qualities for individual bases were not recorded, and no much larger clone is one base off.

The sequence links TRBV5-4 to TRBJ2-1; TRBD2 is perhaps the D gene, given 5 matching bases. The clonotype was recovered from a human donor in good health. Some clones in this sample may be carry-over from other donors' samples. Sequenced sample: PBMCs. The nucleotide sequence reads as follows: TGTGCCAGCAGCCCATATCGGGGTGAGCAGTTCTTC. The translation is CASSPYRGEQFF.